Listed here is a single T cell receptor (beta chain). The data derive from a study of blood T cell repertoires in COVID-19. Overall study context: The United States, Italy and Spain were the sources of the acute and convalescent COVID-19 samples.

In the study's own analysis: Amplification of reference gene primers was used by the study to estimate nucleated cell counts. Generated by immunoSEQ multiplex PCR, the TCRdb table keeps only in-frame clones and is missing some. The V and J calls and clone size come from that table; D and trimming were worked out from the DNA. The table records some 180,000 clones, around 81% of them present only once. The sequence derives from a man between 65 and 80 years old with active or convalescent COVID-19. Sequenced input: peripheral blood.

CDR3 nucleotides: TGTGCCAGCACCGAAACTAGCGGGAGGGCCGCTGGGGGGGAGACCCAGTACTTC. Its protein is CASTETSGRAAGGETQYF. The chain combines TRBV21-1 with TRBJ2-5; the D call TRBD2 from the table was never checked on the DNA. TRBV21-1 is reported as a pseudogene. The CDR3 has 18 amino acids.